This passage covers 15 T cell receptor beta chains from one sample sequenced in a study of cytomegalovirus exposure and HLA in healthy donors. The PCR employed 60 Vbeta primers together with 13 Jbeta primers. Method: immunoSEQ multiplex PCR; TCRdb's copy keeps in-frame clones and lacks some. Found here are 110,000 or so clones, approximately 80% of them singletons; the top ten hold around 2.5%. The specimen was PBMCs. The receptors originated from a woman in her late teens or twenties in good health and CMV-seronegative.

V and J are TRBV28 and TRBJ2-7, with 9 positions matching TRBD1. J gave up 2 bases and V 6 bases, and 8 bases lay outside the gene matches. The CDR3 has 15 residues. Germline V gives CDR1 MDHEN, CDR2 SYDVKM. The chain's CDR3 is CASRLPGQGPYEQYF. CDR3 DNA sequence: TGTGCCAGCAGGCTACCGGGACAGGGTCCCTACGAGCAGTACTTC.

The CDR3 reads CASSLATGARNGYTF. For the CDR3, the DNA is TGTGCCAGCAGTCTAGCGACAGGGGCGAGGAATGGCTACACCTTC. The chain carries TRBV27 and TRBJ1-2; 8 bases are shared with TRBD1. V was clipped by 5 bases and J by 6 bases; unmatched bases: 11. The CDR3 length is 15 residues. Per the germline V gene, CDR1 is MNHEY and CDR2 is SMNVEV (reference sequence).

V is TRBV6-1 and J is TRBJ2-1, with a tentative D call TRBD2 (6 bases). The V gene lost 3 bases and the J gene lost 6 bases, with 15 bases spanning the gap. CDR3 length: 15 residues. Germline loops: CDR1 MNHNS, CDR2 SASEGT. CDR3 residues: CASSERPVEGNEQFF. The CDR3 bases are TGTGCCAGCAGTGAGAGGCCCGTGGAGGGCAATGAGCAGTTCTTC.

J is TRBJ1-2 and V is TRBV28; D is perhaps TRBD1 (5 bases). The germline V gene has CDR1 MDHEN and CDR2 SYDVKM. The CDR3 is 15 residues long. V dropped 6 bases and J dropped 3 bases, with 17 bases sitting between them. Written as DNA, the CDR3 is TGTGCCAGCAGATCGACAGAGAAGACTGACTATGGCTACACCTTC. Protein sequence: CASRSTEKTDYGYTF.

The rearrangement uses TRBV11-1 and TRBJ1-1, with a possible D match to TRBD1 (5 bases). The germline V and J ends were trimmed by 5 bases and 8 bases, with 9 bases remaining between them. The CDR3 has 11 residues. The V gene's germline CDR1 is SGHAT and CDR2 FQDESV (reference sequence). CDR3 bases: TGTGCCAGCAGCCCCCGGACAGAAGCTTTCTTT. Its translation: CASSPRTEAFF.

The CDR3 reads CASSRNRGGTGELFF. The DNA of the CDR3 is TGTGCCAGCAGTCGGAACAGGGGCGGGACCGGGGAGCTGTTTTTT. The rearrangement joins TRBV6-5 to TRBJ2-2, with TRBD1 matching over 7 bases. Per germline, CDR1 MNHEY and CDR2 SVGAGI. With 5 bases clipped from V and 5 bases from J, the junction kept 8 bases outside the gene matches. CDR3 length equals 15 residues.

The chain is built from TRBV10-3 and TRBJ1-5; 8 nucleotides align to TRBD1. The CDR3 runs 13 residues. CDR1 ENHRY and CDR2 SYGVKD come from the germline V gene. Trimming cost V 4 bases and J 4 bases; bases outside gene matches: 0. The CDR3 loop reads CAISGTGNQPQHF. The CDR3 DNA sequence: TGTGCCATCAGTGGGACAGGGAATCAGCCCCAGCATTTT.

This chain connects TRBV6-1 to TRBJ1-2; no firm D call. CDR1 and CDR2 (germline): MNHNS, SASEGT. The V and J ends lost 1 base and 3 bases respectively, with 21 bases between them. The CDR3 has 18 amino acids. This chain's CDR3 is CASSEVPQAGIRDYGYTF. For the CDR3, the DNA is TGTGCCAGCAGTGAAGTCCCCCAGGCCGGGATTAGAGACTATGGCTACACCTTC.

The rearrangement joins TRBV7-2 to TRBJ1-1; D uncertain. The ends were cut back, 1 base at V and 1 base at J, with 4 bases in the middle. The CDR3 totals 13 residues. Looked up from germline, CDR1 is SGHTA and CDR2 is FQGNSA. The CDR3 spells CASSLVGNTEAFF. CDR3 nucleotides: TGTGCCAGCAGCTTAGTCGGGAACACTGAAGCTTTCTTT.

This chain joins TRBV28 and TRBJ2-7; 7 nucleotides match TRBD1. J was trimmed by 3 bases and V by 6 bases; bases with no gene match: 5. The CDR3 totals 13 residues. CDR1 is MDHEN and CDR2 is SYDVKM in the germline V gene. CDR3 protein: CASRTGPNYEQYV. In DNA form, the CDR3 reads TGTGCCAGCAGGACAGGGCCGAACTACGAGCAGTACGTC.

The rearrangement links TRBV19 to TRBJ2-6, with a tentative D call TRBD1 (6 bases). The CDR3 totals 16 residues. The V end was cut by 5 bases, the J end by 4 bases, with 15 bases between. Germline values: CDR1 LNHDA, CDR2 SQIVND (reference sequence). As DNA, the CDR3 is TGTGCCAGTAGTCCTCCCCGACAGGACGGGGCCAACGTCCTGACTTTC. This encodes CASSPPRQDGANVLTF.

CDR3 region: CASSVADSRFYGYTF. The DNA of the CDR3 is TGTGCCAGCAGCGTAGCGGACAGTCGGTTCTATGGCTACACCTTC. The genes are TRBV9 and TRBJ1-2; D perhaps matches TRBD1 (6 bases). The CDR3 extends over 15 amino acids. V was cut by 0 bases and J by 4 bases, with 13 bases left in between. Germline V gene data show CDR1 as SGDLS and CDR2 as YYNGEE.

The table lists this clone with a few counts. The V gene is TRBV5-1, the J gene TRBJ2-1; 7 bases are a match to TRBD2. J lost 5 bases, V lost 4 bases, and 15 bases had no gene match. The germline gives CDR1 SGHRS, CDR2 YFSETQ. The CDR3 has 17 amino acids. CDR3 DNA: TGCGCCAGCAGCCCCCCGTCTGGGACTAAATATGACAATGAGCAGTTCTTC. It specifies CASSPPSGTKYDNEQFF.

This chain joins TRBV2 and TRBJ2-3; TRBD1 might be the D (5 bases). The CDR3 has 15 residues. V was pared by 5 bases and J by 3 bases, with 15 bases between. Germline V gene data show CDR1 as SNHLY and CDR2 as FYNNEI. This CDR3 is CASSPLDPGTDTQYF. CDR3 bases: TGTGCCAGCAGTCCCCTAGATCCAGGGACAGATACGCAGTATTTT.

CDR3 amino acids: CASSWSGRYADTQYF. The CDR3 DNA follows: TGTGCCAGTAGTTGGAGCGGGAGATACGCAGATACGCAGTATTTT. The chain has TRBV19 and TRBJ2-3; 8 bases align to TRBD2. CDR1 and CDR2 from the germline V gene are LNHDA and SQIVND (reference sequence). This CDR3 has 15 amino acids. The trim removed 5 bases at V and 4 bases at J, leaving 8 bases unmatched.